This T cell receptor beta chain was retrieved from a study of cytomegalovirus exposure and HLA in healthy donors. Looking at the study overall: Researchers previously reported finding fewer than 120 million unique TCR beta sequences from 170 million or so T cells.

PCR used 60 Vbeta primers and 13 Jbeta primers. Assay: immunoSEQ multiplex PCR; the TCRdb copy retains only in-frame clones and omits some. In the table there are roughly 170,000 clones, about four fifths of which are singletons. Study findings and constraints: Prior analysis indicated that the majority of TCR beta V segments exhibited productivity approximately 87% or approximately 30% of the time. With later analysis, a missense DCLRE1C variant became linked to TCR beta V- and J-gene trimming.

Deletions cut 3 bases from V and 0 bases from J, with 9 bases between. The CDR3 is 15 amino acids. CDR1 WNHNN and CDR2 SYGVQD come from the germline V gene (reference sequence). Only one count was recorded for this clone. The antigen remains unidentified. Sequencing was done on a sample of PBMCs. This chain uses TRBV10-1 with TRBJ2-1; unclear D gene. The TCR comes from a man aged 30 to 45 in good health and CMV-seronegative. The CDR3 sequence is CASSELADSYNEQFF. The CDR3 region has the DNA TGCGCCAGCAGTGAATTGGCGGACTCCTACAATGAGCAGTTCTTC.